These 7 T cell receptor beta chains were sequenced from one sample in a study of vaccination effects on CD4 cells after COVID-19. The antigens for these receptors are not known. Having been cultured for approximately ten days, the cells underwent CD4+ T cell isolation. Each participant was administered two doses of either the BNT162b2 or the mRNA-1273 vaccine. The assay was immunoSEQ multiplex PCR, and TCRdb's table has in-frame clones only and misses some. Seen here are around 66,000 clones, around 70% observed once, and the top ten hold around 2.2%. Sequenced material: CD4+ T cells from PBMCs cultured without peptide, taken after COVID-19 vaccination. The receptor source for this set is a human donor who received a COVID-19 vaccine.

CDR3 nucleotides: TGCGCCAGCAGCCAAGATTGGCGCGGGGAAGCCAAAAACATTCAGTACTTC. Amino acid sequence: CASSQDWRGEAKNIQYF. J is TRBJ2-4 and V is TRBV4-1; a possible D gene is TRBD2 (6 bases). The V end lost 0 bases, the J end lost 0 bases, and 12 bases lay between the germline ends. The CDR3 consists of 17 residues. CDR1 and CDR2 (germline): MGHRA, YSYEKL.

This chain uses TRBV4-3 with TRBJ2-3, with D perhaps matching TRBD2 (7 bases). Germline values: CDR1 LGHNA, CDR2 YSLEER. This CDR3 spans 16 amino acids. The V and J ends lost 0 bases and 5 bases respectively, with 15 bases between them. CDR3 loop: CASSQEGLGGQDTQYF. CDR3 sequence (DNA): TGCGCCAGCAGCCAAGAGGGCCTGGGGGGGCAAGATACGCAGTATTTT.

The rearrangement joins TRBV6-6 to TRBJ2-7, with TRBD2 identical over 7 bases. V shed 3 bases and J 7 bases; nucleotides not matched to a gene: 6. The CDR3 length is 13 residues. Germline CDR1 reads MNHNY; CDR2 reads SVGAGI (reference sequence). The CDR3 reads CASSYTPGGEQYV. The CDR3 DNA reads as TGTGCCAGCAGTTATACCCCCGGGGGGGAGCAGTACGTC.

The chain links TRBV6-5 to TRBJ1-5; D is unresolved. V lost 8 bases and J 3 bases, leaving 11 bases between the germline ends. This CDR3 has 13 amino acids. Germline V CDR1 and CDR2: MNHEY, SVGAGI. The CDR3 nucleotides are TGTGCCAGCGAGGACGCAATCAATCAGCCCCAGCATTTT. Protein product: CASEDAINQPQHF.

This clone has a handful of counts. The chain combines TRBV11-2 with TRBJ1-1, with unresolved D. The CDR3 extends over 14 amino acids. Trimming stripped 1 base from V and 4 bases from J, with 10 bases between. CDR1 and CDR2 from the germline V gene are SGHAT and FQNNGV. The CDR3 coding sequence is TGTGCCAGCAGCTTAGCCGGGGAAGGCACTGAAGCTTTCTTT. Encoded protein: CASSLAGEGTEAFF.

The chain joins TRBV5-1 to TRBJ2-3, with D perhaps TRBD1 (6 bases). V was clipped by 4 bases and J by 6 bases, with 9 bases between them. Germline loops: CDR1 SGHRS, CDR2 YFSETQ. This CDR3 has 12 residues. The CDR3: CASSAQGDTQYF. CDR3 bases: TGCGCCAGCAGCGCGCAGGGGGATACGCAGTATTTT.

This clone was picked up one time. The V and J genes are TRBV21-1 and TRBJ2-7; the DNA was not used to check the table's D call, TRBD1. TRBV21-1 is noted as a pseudogene. The length of the CDR3 is 16 residues. As DNA, the CDR3 is TGTGCCAGCAGCGCCATACCGGGACAGGGTCTTCACGAGCAGTACGTC. Translated: CASSAIPGQGLHEQYV.